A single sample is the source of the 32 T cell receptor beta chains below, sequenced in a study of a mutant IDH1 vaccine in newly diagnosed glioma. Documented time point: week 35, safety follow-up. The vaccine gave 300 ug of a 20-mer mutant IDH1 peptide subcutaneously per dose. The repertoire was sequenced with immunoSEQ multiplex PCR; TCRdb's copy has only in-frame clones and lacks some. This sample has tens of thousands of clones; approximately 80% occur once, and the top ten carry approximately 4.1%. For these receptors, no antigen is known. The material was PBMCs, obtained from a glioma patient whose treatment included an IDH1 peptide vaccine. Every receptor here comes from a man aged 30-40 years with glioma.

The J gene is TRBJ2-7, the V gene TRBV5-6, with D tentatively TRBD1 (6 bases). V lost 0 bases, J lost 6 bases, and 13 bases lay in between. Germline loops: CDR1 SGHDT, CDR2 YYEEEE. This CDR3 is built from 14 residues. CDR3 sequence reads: CASSLATAGVEQYF. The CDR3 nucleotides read TGTGCCAGCAGCTTGGCGACTGCAGGGGTCGAGCAGTACTTC.

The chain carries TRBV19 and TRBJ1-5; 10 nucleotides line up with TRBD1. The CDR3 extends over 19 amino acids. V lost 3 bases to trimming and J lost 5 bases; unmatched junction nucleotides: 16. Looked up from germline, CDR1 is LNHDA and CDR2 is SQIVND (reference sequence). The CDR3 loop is CASSISGQGVISPDQPQHF. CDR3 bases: TGTGCCAGTAGTATTAGCGGACAGGGGGTGATTAGCCCCGATCAGCCCCAGCATTTT.

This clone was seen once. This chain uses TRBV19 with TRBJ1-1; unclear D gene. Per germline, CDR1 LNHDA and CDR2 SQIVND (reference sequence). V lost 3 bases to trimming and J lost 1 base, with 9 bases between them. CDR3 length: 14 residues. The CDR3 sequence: CASSMSQGNTEAFF. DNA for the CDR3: TGTGCCAGTAGTATGAGTCAAGGGAACACTGAAGCTTTCTTT.

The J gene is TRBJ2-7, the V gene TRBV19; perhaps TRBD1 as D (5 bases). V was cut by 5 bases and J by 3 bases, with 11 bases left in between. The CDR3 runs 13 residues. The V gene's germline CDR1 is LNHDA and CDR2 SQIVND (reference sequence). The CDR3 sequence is CASSRAGNYEQYF. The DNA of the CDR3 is TGTGCCAGTAGTCGTGCAGGGAACTACGAGCAGTACTTC.

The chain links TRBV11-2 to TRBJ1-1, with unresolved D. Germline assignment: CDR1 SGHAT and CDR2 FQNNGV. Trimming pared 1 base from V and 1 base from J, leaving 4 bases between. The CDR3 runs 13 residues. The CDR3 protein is CASSLGQNTEAFF. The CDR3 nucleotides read TGTGCCAGCAGCTTAGGACAGAACACTGAAGCTTTCTTT. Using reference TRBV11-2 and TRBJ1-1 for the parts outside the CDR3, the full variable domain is EAGVAQSPRYKIIEKRQSVAFWCNPISGHATLYWYQQILGQGPKLLIQFQNNGVVDDSQLPKDRFSAERLKGVDSTLKIQPAKLEDSAVYLCASSLGQNTEAFFGQGTRLTVV.

The CDR3 region has the DNA TGCGCCAGCAGCCCCACAGGGGCTAGCTATGGCTACACCTTC. This codes for CASSPTGASYGYTF. V gene TRBV5-1 combines with J gene TRBJ1-2; 7 bases fit TRBD1. The trim removed 4 bases at V and 4 bases at J, leaving 7 bases unmatched. Germline-derived CDR1 and CDR2 are SGHRS and YFSETQ. This CDR3 has 14 residues.

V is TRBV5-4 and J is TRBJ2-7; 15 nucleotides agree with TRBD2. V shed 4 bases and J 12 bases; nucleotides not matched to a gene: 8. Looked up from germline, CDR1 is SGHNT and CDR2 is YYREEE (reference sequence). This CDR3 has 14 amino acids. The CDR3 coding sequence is TGTGCCAGCAGCCTGGGACTAGCGGGGGGCGAGGGGTACTTC. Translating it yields CASSLGLAGGEGYF.

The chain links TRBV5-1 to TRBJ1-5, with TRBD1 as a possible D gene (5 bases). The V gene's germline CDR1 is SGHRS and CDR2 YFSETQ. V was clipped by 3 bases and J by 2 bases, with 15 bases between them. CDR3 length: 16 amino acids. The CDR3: CASSWDPLGGNQPQHF. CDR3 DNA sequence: TGCGCCAGCAGCTGGGACCCCCTGGGGGGCAATCAGCCCCAGCATTTT.

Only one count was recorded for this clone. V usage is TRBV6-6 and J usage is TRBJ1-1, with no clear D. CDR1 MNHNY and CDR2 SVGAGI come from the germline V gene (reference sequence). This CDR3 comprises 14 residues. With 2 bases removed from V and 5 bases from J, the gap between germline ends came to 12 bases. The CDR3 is CASSYRISRTEAFF. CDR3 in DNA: TGTGCCAGCAGTTACCGAATTAGTCGAACTGAAGCTTTCTTT.

Here the CDR3 DNA reads TGTGCCAGCAGTCCGCTTACTGGACAGATCAATCAGCCCCAGCATTTT. It is translated as CASSPLTGQINQPQHF. The chain links TRBV27 to TRBJ1-5; a weak D match, TRBD1 (6 bases). There are 16 residues in the CDR3. Trimming left V 5 bases short and J 3 bases short, with 17 bases between. Germline lookup yields CDR1 MNHEY and CDR2 SMNVEV (reference sequence).

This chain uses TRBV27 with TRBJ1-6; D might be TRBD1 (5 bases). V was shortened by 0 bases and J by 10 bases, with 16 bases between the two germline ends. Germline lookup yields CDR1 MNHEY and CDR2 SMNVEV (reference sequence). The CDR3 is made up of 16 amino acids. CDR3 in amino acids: CASSLSGGVSGSPLHF. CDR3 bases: TGTGCCAGCAGTTTATCGGGGGGGGTTTCGGGATCACCCCTCCACTTT.

The CDR3 bases are TGCAGCGTTCGACAGGGTGGAGAGACCCAGTACTTC. As protein: CSVRQGGETQYF. The chain has TRBV29-1 and TRBJ2-5; the match to TRBD1 covers 7 bases. Germline V gene lookup returns CDR1 SQVTM and CDR2 ANQGSEA. The ends lost 5 bases at V and 4 bases at J; junction bases unmatched: 4. The CDR3 is made up of 12 amino acids.

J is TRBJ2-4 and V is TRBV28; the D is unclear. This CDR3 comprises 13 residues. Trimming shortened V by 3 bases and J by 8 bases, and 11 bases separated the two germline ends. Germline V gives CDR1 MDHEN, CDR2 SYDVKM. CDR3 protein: CASSFLGWDIQYF. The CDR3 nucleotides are TGTGCCAGCAGTTTCCTAGGATGGGACATTCAGTACTTC.

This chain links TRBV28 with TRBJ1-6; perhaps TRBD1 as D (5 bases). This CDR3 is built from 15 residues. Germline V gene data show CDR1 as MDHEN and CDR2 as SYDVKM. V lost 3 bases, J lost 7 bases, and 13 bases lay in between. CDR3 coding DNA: TGTGCCAGCAGTTTCTCGAGGACATCGAATTCACCCCTCCACTTT. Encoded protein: CASSFSRTSNSPLHF.

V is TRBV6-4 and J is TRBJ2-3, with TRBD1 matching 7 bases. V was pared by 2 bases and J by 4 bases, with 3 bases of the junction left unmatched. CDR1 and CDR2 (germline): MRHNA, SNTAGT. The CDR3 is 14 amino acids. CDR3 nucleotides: TGTGCCAGCAGTGACGGCCAGGGGGCAGATACGCAGTATTTT. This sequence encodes CASSDGQGADTQYF.

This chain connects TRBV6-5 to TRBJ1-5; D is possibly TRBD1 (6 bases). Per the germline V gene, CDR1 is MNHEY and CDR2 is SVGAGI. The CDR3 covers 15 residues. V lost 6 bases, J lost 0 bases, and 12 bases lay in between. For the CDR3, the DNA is TGTGCCAGCAGGATAGGACAGAATAGCAATCAGCCCCAGCATTTT. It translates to CASRIGQNSNQPQHF.

CDR3 nucleotide sequence: TGTGCCAGCAGTTTCCGGACAGGGCTGAGGGAAAACATTCAGTACTTC. Amino acid sequence: CASSFRTGLRENIQYF. The chain joins TRBV27 to TRBJ2-4, with TRBD1 matching over 8 bases. The CDR3 length is 16 residues. The germline CDR1 and CDR2 sequences are MNHEY and SMNVEV (reference sequence). The V and J ends lost 3 bases and 5 bases, in that order; junction bases with no gene match: 9.

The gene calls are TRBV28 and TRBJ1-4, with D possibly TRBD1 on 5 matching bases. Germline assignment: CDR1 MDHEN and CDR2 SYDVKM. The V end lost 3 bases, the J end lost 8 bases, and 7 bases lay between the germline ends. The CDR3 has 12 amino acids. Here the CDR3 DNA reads TGTGCCAGCAGTTTTCGGGGGGAAAAACTGTTTTTT. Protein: CASSFRGEKLFF.

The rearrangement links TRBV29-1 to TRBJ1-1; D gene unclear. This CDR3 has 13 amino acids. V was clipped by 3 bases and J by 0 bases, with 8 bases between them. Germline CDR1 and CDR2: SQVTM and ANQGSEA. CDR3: CSVEGRLNTEAFF. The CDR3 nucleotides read TGCAGCGTTGAGGGCAGATTGAACACTGAAGCTTTCTTT. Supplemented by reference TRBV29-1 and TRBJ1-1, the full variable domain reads SAVISQKPSRDICQRGTSLTIQCQVDSQVTMMFWYRQQPGQSLTLIATANQGSEATYESGFVIDKFPISRPNLTFSTLTVSNMSPEDSSIYLCSVEGRLNTEAFFGQGTRLTVV.

The CDR3 bases are TGTGCCTGGAGCCTTTTTGTTGCCGGGGAGCTGTTTTTT. The encoded protein is CAWSLFVAGELFF. The rearrangement uses TRBV30 and TRBJ2-2, with unresolved D. V shed 3 bases and J shed 6 bases, with 11 bases lying between them. Germline assignment: CDR1 GTSNPN and CDR2 SVGIG (reference sequence). There are 13 residues in the CDR3.

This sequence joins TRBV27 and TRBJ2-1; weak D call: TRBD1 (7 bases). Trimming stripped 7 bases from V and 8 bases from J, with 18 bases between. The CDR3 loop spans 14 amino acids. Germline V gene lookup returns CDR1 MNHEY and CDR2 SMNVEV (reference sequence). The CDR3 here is CASKRGRGWDEQFF. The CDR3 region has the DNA TGTGCCAGCAAGAGGGGGCGGGGTTGGGATGAGCAGTTCTTC.

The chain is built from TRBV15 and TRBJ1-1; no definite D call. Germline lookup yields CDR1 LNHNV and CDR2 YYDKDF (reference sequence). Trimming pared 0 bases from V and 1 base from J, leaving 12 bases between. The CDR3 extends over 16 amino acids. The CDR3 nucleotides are TGTGCCACCAGCAGAGATCAGGTAGGCAGGAACACTGAAGCTTTCTTT. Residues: CATSRDQVGRNTEAFF.

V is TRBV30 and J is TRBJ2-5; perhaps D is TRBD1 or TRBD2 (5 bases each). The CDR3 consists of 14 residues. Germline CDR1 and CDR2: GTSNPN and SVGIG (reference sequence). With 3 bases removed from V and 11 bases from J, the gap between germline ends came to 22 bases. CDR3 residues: CAWSFPGRNEGQYF. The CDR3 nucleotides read TGTGCCTGGAGCTTCCCAGGAAGAAACGAGGGGCAGTACTTC.

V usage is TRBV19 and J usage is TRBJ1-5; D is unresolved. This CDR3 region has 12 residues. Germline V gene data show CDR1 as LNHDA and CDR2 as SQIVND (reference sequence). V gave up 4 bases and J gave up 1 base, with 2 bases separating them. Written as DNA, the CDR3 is TGTGCCAGTAGTAGGAGCAATCAGCCCCAGCATTTT. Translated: CASSRSNQPQHF. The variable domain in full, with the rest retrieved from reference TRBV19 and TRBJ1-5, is DGGITQSPKYLFRKEGQNVTLSCEQNLNHDAMYWYRQDPGQGLRLIYYSQIVNDFQKGDIAEGYSVSREKKESFPLTVTSAQKNPTAFYLCASSRSNQPQHFGDGTRLSIL.

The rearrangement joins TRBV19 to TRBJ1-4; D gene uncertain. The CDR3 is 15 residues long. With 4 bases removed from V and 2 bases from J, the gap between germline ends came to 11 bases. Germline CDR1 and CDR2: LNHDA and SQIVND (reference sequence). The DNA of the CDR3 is TGTGCCAGTAGTAAAGGGCCCTTGACTAATGAAAAACTGTTTTTT. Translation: CASSKGPLTNEKLFF. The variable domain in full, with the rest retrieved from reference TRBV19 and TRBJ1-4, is DGGITQSPKYLFRKEGQNVTLSCEQNLNHDAMYWYRQDPGQGLRLIYYSQIVNDFQKGDIAEGYSVSREKKESFPLTVTSAQKNPTAFYLCASSKGPLTNEKLFFGSGTQLSVL.

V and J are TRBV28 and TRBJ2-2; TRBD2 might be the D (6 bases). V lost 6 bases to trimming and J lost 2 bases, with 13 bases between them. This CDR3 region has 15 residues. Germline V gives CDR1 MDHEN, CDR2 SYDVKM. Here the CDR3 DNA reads TGTGCCAGCAGCAGGCTAGCGTATAACACCGGGGAGCTGTTTTTT. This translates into CASSRLAYNTGELFF. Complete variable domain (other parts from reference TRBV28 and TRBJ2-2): DVKVTQSSRYLVKRTGEKVFLECVQDMDHENMFWYRQDPGLGLRLIYFSYDVKMKEKGDIPEGYSVSREKKERFSLILESASTNQTSMYLCASSRLAYNTGELFFGEGSRLTVL.

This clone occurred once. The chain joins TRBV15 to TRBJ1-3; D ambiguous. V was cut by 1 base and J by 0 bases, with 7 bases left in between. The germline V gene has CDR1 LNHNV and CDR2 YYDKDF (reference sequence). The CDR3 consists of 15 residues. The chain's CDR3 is CATSRGSISGNTIYF. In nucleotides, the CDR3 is TGTGCCACCAGCAGAGGGAGTATCTCTGGAAACACCATATATTTT.

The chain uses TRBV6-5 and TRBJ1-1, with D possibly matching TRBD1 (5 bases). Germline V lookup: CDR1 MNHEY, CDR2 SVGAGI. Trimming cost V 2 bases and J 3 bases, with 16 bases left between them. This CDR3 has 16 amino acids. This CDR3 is CASSYEQGSKDTEAFF. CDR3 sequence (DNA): TGTGCCAGCAGTTACGAGCAGGGCTCAAAGGACACTGAAGCTTTCTTT.

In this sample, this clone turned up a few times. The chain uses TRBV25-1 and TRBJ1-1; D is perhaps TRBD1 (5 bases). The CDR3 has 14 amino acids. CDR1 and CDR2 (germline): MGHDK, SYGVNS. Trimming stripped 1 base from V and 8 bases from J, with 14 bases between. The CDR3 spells CASSEWGHNGEAFF. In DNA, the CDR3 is TGTGCCAGCAGTGAATGGGGCCATAACGGGGAAGCTTTCTTT.

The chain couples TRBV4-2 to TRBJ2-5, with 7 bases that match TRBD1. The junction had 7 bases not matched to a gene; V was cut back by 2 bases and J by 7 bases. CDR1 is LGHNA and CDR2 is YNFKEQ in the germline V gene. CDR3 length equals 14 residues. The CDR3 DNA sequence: TGTGCCAGCAGCCAATCCGGGACAGATAGGACCCAGTACTTC. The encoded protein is CASSQSGTDRTQYF.

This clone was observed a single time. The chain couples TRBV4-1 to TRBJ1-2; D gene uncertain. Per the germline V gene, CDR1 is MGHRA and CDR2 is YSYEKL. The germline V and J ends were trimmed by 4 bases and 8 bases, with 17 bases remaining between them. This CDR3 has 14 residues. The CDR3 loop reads CASSPQGRLQGYTF. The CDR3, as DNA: TGCGCCAGCAGCCCCCAAGGGAGACTGCAGGGCTACACCTTC.

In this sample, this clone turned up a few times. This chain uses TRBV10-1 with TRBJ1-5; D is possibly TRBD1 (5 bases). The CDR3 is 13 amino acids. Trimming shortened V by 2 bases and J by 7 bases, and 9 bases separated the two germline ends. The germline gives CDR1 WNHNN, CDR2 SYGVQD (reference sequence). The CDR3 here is CASSEGGEQPQHF. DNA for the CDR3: TGCGCCAGCAGTGAGGGGGGGGAGCAGCCCCAGCATTTT.